These 29 T cell receptor beta chains share one sample of origin, sequenced in a study of radiotherapy plus CTLA-4 blockade in lung cancer. The data were produced by immunoSEQ multiplex PCR, yet TCRdb's version contains in-frame clones alone and is incomplete. The data contain about 110,000 clones, roughly 77% of them singletons. The sequencing used peripheral blood, collected from a patient treated with radiotherapy plus ipilimumab. The receptors stem from a human donor with non-small cell lung cancer that progressed on radiotherapy plus ipilimumab. Some clones in this sample may be carry-over from other donors' samples.

The rearrangement links TRBV6-1 to TRBJ1-5; 7 bases map to TRBD1. This CDR3 contains 12 residues. CDR1 MNHNS and CDR2 SASEGT come from the germline V gene. The V and J ends lost 10 bases and 8 bases, in that order; junction bases with no gene match: 8. For the CDR3, the DNA is TGTGCCACCTTGACAGGGATAAAGCCCCAGCATTTT. The encoded protein is CATLTGIKPQHF.

J is TRBJ2-7 and V is TRBV6-5, with TRBD1 matching 10 bases. The CDR3 contains 14 residues. Germline V gene sequence: CDR1 MNHEY, CDR2 SVGAGI. V was pared by 2 bases and J by 3 bases, with 1 base of the junction left unmatched. In nucleotides, the CDR3 is TGTGCCAGCAGTTACCGGGACAGGGGCTACGAGCAGTACTTC. This sequence encodes CASSYRDRGYEQYF.

This clone was counted between two and nine times. This specimen includes other DNA sequences encoding the same CDR3. This rearrangement joins TRBV18 to TRBJ1-5; D is undetermined. The germline V gene encodes CDR1 KGHSH and CDR2 LQKENI. V shed 3 bases and J shed 2 bases, with 5 bases lying between them. The CDR3 is 13 residues long. In DNA form, the CDR3 reads TGTGCCAGCTCACCGGCTGGCAATCAGCCCCAGCATTTT. Its protein product is CASSPAGNQPQHF.

In its sample, this clone was seen once. The J gene is TRBJ1-5, the V gene TRBV7-2, with a weak D call TRBD1 (6 bases). This CDR3 is 13 amino acids long. Trimming left V 7 bases short and J 7 bases short, with 14 bases between. CDR1 SGHTA and CDR2 FQGNSA come from the germline V gene. In nucleotides, the CDR3 is TGTGCCAGCACCAGATCAGGGGCCCAGCCCCAGCATTTT. It yields the protein CASTRSGAQPQHF.

This clone is a singleton in its sample. V gene TRBV5-1 combines with J gene TRBJ2-3; 8 bases match TRBD2. J was trimmed by 7 bases and V by 6 bases; bases with no gene match: 10. Germline CDR1 SGHRS, CDR2 YFSETQ. The CDR3 totals 14 residues. In DNA, the CDR3 is TGCGCCAGCACCCCGGGACTAGGTCCTTATACGCAGTATTTT. It specifies CASTPGLGPYTQYF.

V is TRBV18 and J is TRBJ1-2; D is ambiguous. The V end was cut by 3 bases, the J end by 4 bases, with 18 bases between. Germline assignment: CDR1 KGHSH and CDR2 LQKENI. CDR3 length: 16 amino acids. The CDR3 protein is CASSPIGRSRVYGYTF. As DNA, the CDR3 is TGTGCCAGCTCACCGATTGGACGAAGCCGTGTCTATGGCTACACCTTC.

The chain has TRBV7-2 and TRBJ2-5; either TRBD1 or TRBD2 may fit D (5 bases each). CDR1 and CDR2 (germline): SGHTA, FQGNSA. Trimming took 3 bases from V and 5 from J, leaving 25 bases between them. The CDR3 length is 18 residues. CDR3 region: CASSFSGWGPQGPETQYF. Here the CDR3 DNA reads TGTGCCAGCAGCTTTTCGGGATGGGGCCCTCAGGGTCCGGAGACCCAGTACTTC.

The rearrangement uses TRBV11-3 and TRBJ2-3; D ambiguous. The CDR3 extends over 13 amino acids. V lost 0 bases and J lost 4, with 5 bases in between. CDR1 SGHNT and CDR2 YENEEA come from the germline V gene. CDR3: CASSLEGPDTQYF. In nucleotides, the CDR3 is TGTGCCAGCAGCTTAGAAGGGCCAGATACGCAGTATTTT.

The chain carries TRBV7-2 and TRBJ2-5; a possible D gene is TRBD2 (7 bases). CDR3 size: 14 residues. In germline, CDR1 is SGHTA, CDR2 FQGNSA. V dropped 4 bases and J dropped 5 bases, with 14 bases sitting between them. CDR3 coding DNA: TGTGCCAGCAGCTCATTGGGGGGGCCGGAGACCCAGTACTTC. It is translated as CASSSLGGPETQYF. The full variable domain, completed using reference TRBV7-2 and TRBJ2-5, is GAGVSQSPSNKVTEKGKDVELRCDPISGHTALYWYRQSLGQGLEFLIYFQGNSAPDKSGLPSDRFSAERTGGSVSTLTIQRTQQEDSAVYLCASSSLGGPETQYFGPGTRLLVL.

The chain uses TRBV5-1 and TRBJ2-3; D is ambiguous. V was pared by 1 base and J by 1 base, with 7 bases between. There are 14 residues in the CDR3. Germline V gene data show CDR1 as SGHRS and CDR2 as YFSETQ. For the CDR3, the DNA is TGCGCCAGCAGCTTGCAGGCTGGCACAGATACGCAGTATTTT. Protein sequence: CASSLQAGTDTQYF.

The J gene is TRBJ2-7, the V gene TRBV4-1; 8 bases agree with TRBD2. This CDR3 contains 16 residues. With V trimmed by 0 bases and J by 2 bases, 6 bases remained unmatched. Germline CDR1 MGHRA, CDR2 YSYEKL. CDR3 sequence reads: CASSQDAIAGTYEQYF. The CDR3 coding sequence is TGCGCCAGCAGCCAAGATGCGATAGCGGGGACCTACGAGCAGTACTTC.

V gene TRBV27 combines with J gene TRBJ2-1; D is unresolved. Trimming shortened V by 2 bases and J by 5 bases, and 13 bases separated the two germline ends. Germline V gives CDR1 MNHEY, CDR2 SMNVEV (reference sequence). The CDR3 runs to 15 residues. CDR3 loop: CASSLGVGEDNEQFF. The CDR3 DNA is TGTGCCAGCAGTTTAGGGGTCGGCGAAGACAATGAGCAGTTCTTC.

The J gene is TRBJ1-6, the V gene TRBV7-3; perhaps TRBD1 as D (5 bases). Germline V gene lookup returns CDR1 SGHTA and CDR2 FQGTGA. The CDR3 covers 16 residues. V was shortened by 5 bases and J by 9 bases, with 20 bases between the two germline ends. The CDR3 nucleotides are TGTGCCAGCAGCGCCAGGGTTGGGTACAGCGGTTCACCCCTCCACTTT. It encodes CASSARVGYSGSPLHF.

CDR3 bases: TGTGCTAGTGGTTTCCATAACCGGGACAGCTATGGCTACACCTTC. Its translation is CASGFHNRDSYGYTF. The V and J genes are TRBV12-5 and TRBJ1-2, with TRBD1 matching 7 bases. The trim removed 3 bases at V and 4 bases at J, leaving 8 bases unmatched. This CDR3 region has 15 residues. Germline V gene sequence: CDR1 LGHNT, CDR2 FRNRAP.

CDR3 protein: CASSPLTVYGYTF. Here the CDR3 DNA reads TGTGCCAGCAGCCCGTTGACAGTCTATGGCTACACCTTC. This rearrangement joins TRBV7-2 to TRBJ1-2, with D tentatively TRBD1 (5 bases). The CDR3 length is 13 residues. Germline V gives CDR1 SGHTA, CDR2 FQGNSA. V gave up 5 bases and J gave up 4 bases, with 11 bases separating them.

The genes are TRBV18 and TRBJ2-3, with TRBD2 matching 10 bases. The germline V gene encodes CDR1 KGHSH and CDR2 LQKENI. The length of the CDR3 is 16 residues. V shed 2 bases and J 2 bases; nucleotides not matched to a gene: 4. This chain's CDR3 is CASSPILAGATDTQYF. Here the CDR3 DNA reads TGTGCCAGCTCACCAATCCTAGCGGGGGCCACAGATACGCAGTATTTT. The full variable domain, completed using reference TRBV18 and TRBJ2-3, is NAGVMQNPRHLVRRRGQEARLRCSPMKGHSHVYWYRQLPEEGLKFMVYLQKENIIDESGMPKERFSAEFPKEGPSILRIQQVVRGDSAAYFCASSPILAGATDTQYFGPGTRLTVL.

The chain combines TRBV6-6 with TRBJ2-5; D not resolved. Trimming removed 4 bases at V and 3 bases at J, with 9 bases between. CDR3 length equals 13 residues. Germline CDR1 MNHNY, CDR2 SVGAGI (reference sequence). CDR3 nucleotide sequence: TGTGCCAGCAGTTCCCACCATGAAGAGACCCAGTACTTC. Protein sequence: CASSSHHEETQYF.

The rearrangement links TRBV9 to TRBJ2-7, with D perhaps matching TRBD1 (5 bases). The CDR3 runs to 15 residues. The V end was cut by 0 bases, the J end by 3 bases, with 13 bases between. In germline, CDR1 is SGDLS, CDR2 YYNGEE. Written as DNA, the CDR3 is TGTGCCAGCAGCGTAGAAGGACACGCAGTCTACGAGCAGTACTTC. Translation: CASSVEGHAVYEQYF. The variable domain in full, with the rest retrieved from reference TRBV9 and TRBJ2-7, is DSGVTQTPKHLITATGQRVTLRCSPRSGDLSVYWYQQSLDQGLQFLIQYYNGEERAKGNILERFSAQQFPDLHSELNLSSLELGDSALYFCASSVEGHAVYEQYFGPGTRLTVT.

The rearrangement links TRBV9 to TRBJ1-6; the D is unclear. The CDR3 contains 13 residues. The V gene lost 7 bases and the J gene lost 4 bases, with 9 bases spanning the gap. Germline loops: CDR1 SGDLS, CDR2 YYNGEE. CDR3 sequence (DNA): TGTGCCAGCCGGACGGATTATAATTCACCCCTCCACTTT. The encoded protein is CASRTDYNSPLHF.

This chain uses TRBV28 with TRBJ1-4; 7 nucleotides line up with TRBD1. V dropped 6 bases and J dropped 0; count of bases not matched to a gene: 7. The CDR3 is made up of 16 amino acids. Germline CDR1 is MDHEN and CDR2 is SYDVKM. The CDR3 loop is CASRTGTVATNEKLFF. The CDR3 coding sequence is TGTGCCAGCAGAACCGGGACAGTCGCAACTAATGAAAAACTGTTTTTT.

The rearrangement links TRBV4-2 to TRBJ1-2; D remains unclear. Germline V gene lookup returns CDR1 LGHNA and CDR2 YNFKEQ. The V end was cut by 0 bases, the J end by 7 bases, with 21 bases between. The CDR3 runs 17 residues. CDR3 sequence: CASSQEGQTGRGSGYTF. The CDR3 nucleotides read TGTGCCAGCAGCCAAGAAGGTCAGACCGGGAGAGGAAGTGGCTACACCTTC.

The chain recombines TRBV4-2 with TRBJ2-2, with 10 nucleotides matching TRBD1. Germline V gene lookup returns CDR1 LGHNA and CDR2 YNFKEQ. Losses at the gene ends were 8 bases for V and 4 bases for J; bases not matched to a gene: 10. The CDR3 contains 16 residues. Here the CDR3 DNA reads TGTGCCAGCGAGAGGGACAGGGGTTCAGGCACCGGGGAGCTGTTTTTT. The encoded protein is CASERDRGSGTGELFF.

The chain carries TRBV2 and TRBJ2-6, with D perhaps matching TRBD1 or TRBD2 (6 bases each). V gave up 7 bases and J gave up 2 bases, with 12 bases separating them. This CDR3 is 15 amino acids long. The V gene's germline CDR1 is SNHLY and CDR2 FYNNEI. In nucleotides, the CDR3 is TGTGCCAGCATTGCAGGGGAGGCTGGGGCCAACGTCCTGACTTTC. This encodes CASIAGEAGANVLTF.

This clone was found a few times. The chain combines TRBV18 with TRBJ1-4; TRBD1 matches at 7 bases. Germline trimming cut 3 bases from V and 8 bases from J; bases unmatched to any gene: 9. Germline lookup yields CDR1 KGHSH and CDR2 LQKENI. The CDR3 contains 15 residues. CDR3 DNA sequence: TGTGCCAGCTCACCCCCACAGGGGTATAGGGAAAAACTGTTTTTT. It yields the protein CASSPPQGYREKLFF.

The V and J genes are TRBV28 and TRBJ1-5; no clear D gene. V was trimmed by 1 base and J by 3 bases, leaving 16 bases between them. The CDR3 contains 17 residues. Per germline, CDR1 MDHEN and CDR2 SYDVKM. CDR3 DNA: TGTGCCAGCAGTTTATTTGGGGTGGAAAGGGCCAATCAGCCCCAGCATTTT. It is translated as CASSLFGVERANQPQHF.

The CDR3 loop is CASSLDPSSTDTQYF. The DNA of the CDR3 is TGCGCCAGCAGCTTGGACCCTAGCAGCACAGATACGCAGTATTTT. The rearrangement links TRBV5-1 to TRBJ2-3; D is possibly TRBD2 (5 bases). The V gene lost 0 bases and the J gene lost 0 bases, with 8 bases spanning the gap. This CDR3 is built from 15 residues. Germline CDR1 SGHRS, CDR2 YFSETQ.

This chain joins TRBV7-3 and TRBJ1-4, with D possibly matching TRBD1 (5 bases). The germline V gene has CDR1 SGHTA and CDR2 FQGTGA. The V and J ends lost 5 bases and 4 bases respectively, with 8 bases between them. This CDR3 comprises 13 residues. CDR3 loop: CASSRDGNEKLFF. In DNA, the CDR3 is TGTGCCAGCAGCCGGGACGGTAATGAAAAACTGTTTTTT. The full variable domain, with the rest looked up from reference TRBV7-3 and TRBJ1-4, is GAGVSQTPSNKVTEKGKYVELRCDPISGHTALYWYRQSLGQGPEFLIYFQGTGAADDSGLPNDRFFAVRPEGSVSTLKIQRTERGDSAVYLCASSRDGNEKLFFGSGTQLSVL.

The V gene is TRBV9, the J gene TRBJ2-1; no firm D call. The germline CDR1 and CDR2 sequences are SGDLS and YYNGEE. V was shortened by 0 bases and J by 10 bases, with 23 bases between the two germline ends. The CDR3 totals 17 residues. The CDR3 region has the DNA TGTGCCAGCAGCGTAGGATCCCGGGTGACTCAGAGCACGGAGCAGTTCTTC. Amino acid sequence: CASSVGSRVTQSTEQFF.

This chain joins TRBV7-2 and TRBJ1-2; 9 nucleotides line up with TRBD1. Germline V lookup: CDR1 SGHTA, CDR2 FQGNSA. Unmatched junction bases numbered 13, after V lost 5 bases and J lost 6 bases. This CDR3 contains 16 residues. The CDR3 loop is CASSGRDRVIVDGYTF. CDR3 nucleotides: TGTGCCAGCAGCGGCCGGGACAGGGTTATCGTGGATGGCTACACCTTC.